A selection of T cell receptor beta chains follows, all from one sample in a study of Ad26.COV2.S vaccination and SARS-CoV-2 variants. Clones were sequenced by immunoSEQ multiplex PCR, and TCRdb holds only the in-frame ones, with some missing. This sample has fewer than 600,000 clones; about 88% occur once, and the top ten carry 1.7%. Material: peripheral blood, obtained in a trial of Ad26.COV2.S vaccine versus placebo. The receptors were gathered from a person between 18 and 60 years old who received the Ad26.COV2.S COVID-19 vaccine or a placebo. Each CDR3 is given with its conserved first and last residue. The D gene is left open where the match is weak. Expanded clones are given a class, and other clones once, few, many or no size at all.

d_gene: .
j_gene: TRBJ2-2
abundance: .
v_gene: TRBV7-9
CDR3nt: TGTGCCAGCAGCCCCAAGGGGGGCGGCGGGGAGCTGTTTTTT
CDR3aa: CASSPKGGGGELFF

d_gene: .
j_gene: TRBJ1-1
abundance: .
v_gene: TRBV6-5
CDR3nt: TGTGCCAGCAGTTACTCGTTTTTGACGAACACTGAAGCTTTCTTT
CDR3aa: CASSYSFLTNTEAFF

d_gene: .
j_gene: TRBJ2-5
abundance: .
v_gene: TRBV6-2/TRBV6-3
CDR3nt: TGTGCCAGCAGTTATATACGAGAAGTGATGGTAAAGGGAGAGACCCAGTACTTC
CDR3aa: CASSYIREVMVKGETQYF

d_gene: .
j_gene: TRBJ1-2
abundance: .
v_gene: TRBV7-9
CDR3nt: TGTGCCAGCAGCTGGACTGGGAAGGGTGGCTACACCTTC
CDR3aa: CASSWTGKGGYTF

d_gene: TRBD1
j_gene: TRBJ2-7
abundance: .
v_gene: TRBV9
CDR3nt: TGTGCCAGCAGCGTAGACGGGCAGGGGGTTCACGAGCAGTACTTC
CDR3aa: CASSVDGQGVHEQYF

d_gene: .
j_gene: TRBJ1-1
abundance: .
v_gene: TRBV6-2/TRBV6-3
CDR3nt: TGTGCCAGCAGTTACCTGAACACTGAAGCTTTCTTT
CDR3aa: CASSYLNTEAFF

d_gene: .
j_gene: TRBJ1-1
abundance: few
v_gene: TRBV29-1
CDR3nt: TGCAGCGTCTCGACTACTGAAGCTTTCTTT
CDR3aa: CSVSTTEAFF

d_gene: TRBD1
j_gene: TRBJ2-3
abundance: .
v_gene: TRBV28
CDR3nt: TGTGCCAGCAGTTTCCGGAACAGGGGACAGCAGTATTTT
CDR3aa: CASSFRNRGQQYF

d_gene: .
j_gene: TRBJ2-6
abundance: .
v_gene: TRBV15
CDR3nt: TGTGCCACCAGCAGAGATAAGAGAAGCTCTGGGGCCAACGTCCTGACTTTC
CDR3aa: CATSRDKRSSGANVLTF

d_gene: TRBD1
j_gene: TRBJ1-2
abundance: .
v_gene: TRBV7-2
CDR3nt: TGTGCCAGCAGCGACAGGGGGGCCGTGAATGGTGGCTACACCTTC
CDR3aa: CASSDRGAVNGGYTF

d_gene: TRBD2
j_gene: TRBJ2-7
abundance: .
v_gene: TRBV7-9
CDR3nt: TGTGCCAGCAGCTCCGGGGGGGACTACGAGCAGTACTTC
CDR3aa: CASSSGGDYEQYF

d_gene: .
j_gene: TRBJ1-2
abundance: .
v_gene: TRBV29-1
CDR3nt: TGCAGCGTCGCATTTAACTATGGCTACACCTTC
CDR3aa: CSVAFNYGYTF

d_gene: .
j_gene: TRBJ2-6
abundance: .
v_gene: TRBV5-4
CDR3nt: TGTGCCAGCAGCTTACGGGACATGGGGGCCAACGTCCTGACTTTC
CDR3aa: CASSLRDMGANVLTF

d_gene: TRBD1
j_gene: TRBJ2-7
abundance: once
v_gene: TRBV5-5
CDR3nt: TGTGCCAGCAGCTTGGCCTCTGCACCGGGACAGACCTACGAGCAGTACTTC
CDR3aa: CASSLASAPGQTYEQYF

d_gene: TRBD1
j_gene: TRBJ1-2
abundance: once
v_gene: TRBV5-1
CDR3nt: TGCGCCAGCAGCGACGGACAGGGAGAATATGGCTACACCTTC
CDR3aa: CASSDGQGEYGYTF

d_gene: TRBD2
j_gene: TRBJ2-1
abundance: .
v_gene: TRBV7-3
CDR3nt: TGTGCCAGCAGCTCCCTAGCGGGAGTACGCAATGAGCAGTTCTTC
CDR3aa: CASSSLAGVRNEQFF